The sequence of this T cell receptor beta chain was determined in a study of T cells in Graves' hyperthyroidism and ophthalmopathy. The CDR3 regions of TCR beta were amplified from RNA transcripts. The HTBI primer set drove a first-round RT-PCR of the TCR CDR3. TCRdb re-derived calls from the multiplex PCR reads in MiXCR, one entry per CDR3 protein. The sample includes over 700,000 distinct CDR3 sequences, about 38% seen only once; the top ten take about 8.9%. Uncontrolled infection, other autoimmune disease, pregnancy or lactation disqualified patients from enrolment. This CDR3 contains 17 residues. Germline V gene lookup returns CDR1 SNHLY and CDR2 FYNNEI. V trimming: 5 bases; J trimming: 0 bases; junction bases outside the gene matches: 12.

The sample consisted of blood. This TCR was recovered from a man between 18 and 29 years old with Graves' hyperthyroidism. The V call is TRBV2, the J call TRBJ2-7; 8 bases are a match to TRBD1. The CDR3 DNA follows: TGTGCCAGCAGTCCACCCACCGGGACAGGTCCCTCCTACGAGCAGTACTTC. Its translation is CASSPPTGTGPSYEQYF. Using reference TRBV2 and TRBJ2-7 for the parts outside the CDR3, the full variable domain is EPEVTQTPSHQVTQMGQEVILRCVPISNHLYFYWYRQILGQKVEFLVSFYNNEISEKSEIFDDQFSVERPDGSNFTLKIRSTKLEDSAMYFCASSPPTGTGPSYEQYFGPGTRLTVT.